The rows below give T cell receptor beta chains drawn from one sample of a study of blood T cell repertoires in COVID-19. The table came from immunoSEQ multiplex PCR; TCRdb's copy has only in-frame clones and leaves some out. In the table there are approximately 250,000 clones, about nine tenths of which are singletons. The sequencing input was peripheral blood. These receptors all come from a middle-aged man with active or convalescent COVID-19. CDR3s include the opening cysteine and the closing phenylalanine or tryptophan. The D gene is left open where the match is weak. Not every row has a clone size; where given, it reads once, few, many or a size class.

cdr3_length: 18; d_call: NA; v_call: TRBV28; j_call: TRBJ2-7; clone_size: NA; cdr3_nt: TGTGCCAGCAGCCTTATCGGGGGGGACAGGGAGAGACCCTACGAGCAGTACTTC; cdr3_aa: CASSLIGGDRERPYEQYF
cdr3_length: 13; d_call: NA; v_call: TRBV27; j_call: TRBJ1-6; clone_size: NA; cdr3_nt: TGTGCCAGCAGATTGCGGGGGGGCTCACCCCTCCACTTT; cdr3_aa: CASRLRGGSPLHF
cdr3_length: 13; d_call: NA; v_call: TRBV5-5; j_call: TRBJ2-1; clone_size: NA; cdr3_nt: TGTGCCAGCAGTCTACCCCCGTACAATGAGCAGTTCTTC; cdr3_aa: CASSLPPYNEQFF
cdr3_length: 16; d_call: TRBD1; v_call: TRBV14; j_call: TRBJ2-5; clone_size: NA; cdr3_nt: TGTGCCAGCAGCCAAGCCGGACAGGGTCATGAAGAGACCCAGTACTTC; cdr3_aa: CASSQAGQGHEETQYF
cdr3_length: 11; d_call: NA; v_call: TRBV12-3/TRBV12-4; j_call: TRBJ1-6; clone_size: NA; cdr3_nt: TGTGCCAGCAGTTTGCGGGGGCAACTCCACTTT; cdr3_aa: CASSLRGQLHF
cdr3_length: 14; d_call: NA; v_call: TRBV6-5; j_call: TRBJ2-7; clone_size: few; cdr3_nt: TGTGCCAGCAGCGCCGGGTCAAACCCCTACGAGCAGTACTTC; cdr3_aa: CASSAGSNPYEQYF
cdr3_length: 17; d_call: TRBD1; v_call: TRBV24-1; j_call: TRBJ2-1; clone_size: NA; cdr3_nt: TGTGCCACCAGTGATTCGTACAGGGGAAGTGGCAAGAATGAGCAGTTCTTC; cdr3_aa: CATSDSYRGSGKNEQFF
cdr3_length: 18; d_call: NA; v_call: TRBV7-2; j_call: TRBJ1-2; clone_size: NA; cdr3_nt: TGTGCCAGCAGCTTAGCGGGGAACTCGGACAGCGGACCGTCGGGCTACACCTTC; cdr3_aa: CASSLAGNSDSGPSGYTF
cdr3_length: 16; d_call: TRBD1; v_call: TRBV19; j_call: TRBJ1-4; clone_size: NA; cdr3_nt: TGTGCCACCTGTCCCGGGACAGGACCAACTAATGAAAAACTGTTTTTT; cdr3_aa: CATCPGTGPTNEKLFF
cdr3_length: 11; d_call: NA; v_call: TRBV13; j_call: TRBJ2-1; clone_size: NA; cdr3_nt: TGTGCCAGCAGCTATCTCAATGAGCAGTTCTTC; cdr3_aa: CASSYLNEQFF
cdr3_length: 17; d_call: TRBD2; v_call: TRBV5-1; j_call: TRBJ2-1; clone_size: few; cdr3_nt: TGCGCCAGCAGCTCGAGGACCAGGACTAGCGCCTACAATGAGCAGTTCTTC; cdr3_aa: CASSSRTRTSAYNEQFF
cdr3_length: 12; d_call: NA; v_call: TRBV3-1/TRBV3-2; j_call: TRBJ1-1; clone_size: NA; cdr3_nt: TGTGCCAGCAGCCACTCCGCCCGAGGGGCTTTCTTT; cdr3_aa: CASSHSARGAFF
cdr3_length: 17; d_call: TRBD1; v_call: TRBV5-1; j_call: TRBJ1-2; clone_size: NA; cdr3_nt: TGCGCCAGCAGCACACAGGGGTCCCTTAAATCTAACTATGGCTACACCTTC; cdr3_aa: CASSTQGSLKSNYGYTF
cdr3_length: 17; d_call: NA; v_call: TRBV21-1; j_call: TRBJ2-2; clone_size: NA; cdr3_nt: TGTGCCAGCAGCGGATTTCAGGACAGGGCCGACACCGGGGAGCTGTTTTTT; cdr3_aa: CASSGFQDRADTGELFF
cdr3_length: 15; d_call: NA; v_call: TRBV6-5; j_call: TRBJ2-1; clone_size: NA; cdr3_nt: TGTGCCAGCAGTTCGCGCCCCGCCTTACAACTAAGGCAGTTCTTC; cdr3_aa: CASSSRPALQLRQFF
cdr3_length: 15; d_call: NA; v_call: TRBV10-1; j_call: TRBJ2-2; clone_size: NA; cdr3_nt: TGCGCCAGCAGTCCCACCGAAACAGGGACCGGGGAGCTGTTTTTT; cdr3_aa: CASSPTETGTGELFF
cdr3_length: 18; d_call: NA; v_call: TRBV11-2; j_call: TRBJ1-6; clone_size: NA; cdr3_nt: TGTGCCAGCAGCTTAGAAGCGACAGGTTGGGGTTATAATTCACCCCTCCACTTT; cdr3_aa: CASSLEATGWGYNSPLHF
cdr3_length: 15; d_call: TRBD1; v_call: TRBV5-4; j_call: TRBJ2-7; clone_size: NA; cdr3_nt: TGTGCCAGCCGATACGCGGGACAGGGGGCTCGCGAGCAGTACTTC; cdr3_aa: CASRYAGQGAREQYF
cdr3_length: 14; d_call: NA; v_call: TRBV6-1; j_call: TRBJ2-7; clone_size: NA; cdr3_nt: TGTGCCAGCAGTGAAACAGGACCAAACTACGAGCAGTACTTC; cdr3_aa: CASSETGPNYEQYF
cdr3_length: 14; d_call: NA; v_call: TRBV18; j_call: TRBJ2-1; clone_size: once; cdr3_nt: TGTGCCAGCTCAGTTGCCGGTGGCTACAATGAGCAGTTCTTC; cdr3_aa: CASSVAGGYNEQFF